The 30 T cell receptor beta chains in this list originate from one sample, sequenced in a study of T-cell memory formation after mild COVID-19 (dated by TCRdb to 2020 to 2023). Library generation was performed with 5' RACE. The data were produced on an Illumina NovaSeq 6000. The public reads were quality trimmed at Q25 with fastp and then assembled into clones with MiXCR by TCRdb, keeping productive beta chains. One record per CDR3 amino acid sequence lists the most common genes and DNA. This sample has nearly 200,000 distinct CDR3 sequences in its table, and around 16% of those were observed once. 2.4% of the sample belongs to the ten largest clones. What was sequenced was PBMCs or a T cell subset sorted from them (not recorded which). Receptors were obtained from an adult woman who had mild COVID-19 (a few samples of this study predate the infection). The sample titles of this study are shuffled in the database, so cell type and time point are left out; the donor was told from shared clones.

This chain connects TRBV9 to TRBJ1-1, with D possibly matching TRBD1 (6 bases). The germline V gene encodes CDR1 SGDLS and CDR2 YYNGEE. CDR3 length: 15 amino acids. Trimming took off 3 bases at V and 0 bases at J, with 12 bases between the two ends. The CDR3 spells CASSETGSMNTEAFF. The CDR3 DNA follows: TGTGCCAGCAGCGAGACAGGTTCGATGAACACTGAAGCTTTCTTT.

This clonotype has only a few counts. V is TRBV5-1 and J is TRBJ1-2; tentatively, D is TRBD1 (5 bases). CDR1 SGHRS and CDR2 YFSETQ come from the germline V gene. V was shortened by 2 bases and J by 3 bases, with 11 bases between the two germline ends. The CDR3 sequence is 14 residues long. This CDR3 is CASSFRETHYGYTF. CDR3 DNA sequence: TGCGCCAGCAGCTTCAGGGAAACGCACTATGGCTACACCTTC.

In this sample, this clonotype turned up many times. The rearrangement links TRBV10-3 to TRBJ1-1, with 9 positions matching TRBD1. Germline V lookup: CDR1 ENHRY, CDR2 SYGVKD. The ends lost 3 bases at V and 3 bases at J; junction bases unmatched: 11. CDR3 size: 17 residues. The CDR3 DNA reads as TGTGCCATCAGTGACCGGGACAGGGTCATATTGGACACTGAAGCTTTCTTT. Translation: CAISDRDRVILDTEAFF.

This sequence joins TRBV25-1 and TRBJ1-2; no firm D call. The CDR3 has 11 amino acids. Germline V lookup: CDR1 MGHDK, CDR2 SYGVNS. With 2 bases removed from V and 3 bases from J, the gap between germline ends came to 1 base. CDR3 region: CASSEDYGYTF. DNA of the CDR3: TGTGCCAGCAGTGAAGACTATGGCTACACCTTC.

This clonotype was counted many times. This chain uses TRBV4-3 with TRBJ2-4, with D perhaps matching TRBD2 (5 bases). This CDR3 spans 12 amino acids. From germline, CDR1 is LGHNA and CDR2 YSLEER. Trimming removed 4 bases at V and 8 bases at J, with 9 bases between. For the CDR3, the DNA is TGCGCCAGCAGCCCCGGCGGGTACATTCAGTACTTC. Translation gives CASSPGGYIQYF.

This clonotype was seen a few times. The chain is built from TRBV7-3 and TRBJ2-2, with D possibly matching TRBD1 (6 bases). The V end lost 4 bases, the J end lost 5 bases, and 11 bases lay between the germline ends. The germline CDR1 and CDR2 sequences are SGHTA and FQGTGA. This CDR3 is built from 14 residues. The CDR3 coding sequence is TGTGCCAGCAGCTCAGGGGCCGCTACCGGGGAGCTGTTTTTT. Translating gives CASSSGAATGELFF.

The chain has TRBV12-3 or TRBV12-4 and TRBJ2-7; TRBD1 might be the D (5 bases). V gave up 5 bases and J gave up 3 bases, with 14 bases separating them. The CDR3 contains 14 residues. In nucleotides, the CDR3 is TGTGCCAGCAGTCCGCGACAGCCCATCTACGAGCAGTACTTC. Protein sequence: CASSPRQPIYEQYF.

This clonotype was seen a few times. The CDR3 nucleotides are TGTGCCAGTAGGACAACGGGGGGAGAGCAGTACTTC. Residues: CASRTTGGEQYF. This chain connects TRBV7-9 to TRBJ2-7; 7 bases align to TRBD2. V lost 9 bases, J lost 7 bases, and 9 bases stayed unmatched. CDR1 SEHNR and CDR2 FQNEAQ come from the germline V gene (reference sequence). The CDR3 contains 12 residues.

The chain carries TRBV4-1 and TRBJ2-5, with TRBD2 as a possible D gene (5 bases). This CDR3 contains 13 residues. Germline-derived CDR1 and CDR2 are MGHRA and YSYEKL. V was cut by 0 bases and J by 7 bases, with 9 bases left in between. Written as DNA, the CDR3 is TGCGCCAGCAGCCAAGATAACGGGGTGACCCAGTACTTC. Its protein is CASSQDNGVTQYF.

The chain joins TRBV12-3 or TRBV12-4 to TRBJ1-2; weak D call: TRBD1 (5 bases). V was clipped by 7 bases and J by 3 bases, with 15 bases between them. The CDR3 runs 14 residues. The CDR3 reads CASKPGPGYYGYTF. In nucleotides, the CDR3 is TGTGCCAGCAAACCGGGGCCCGGATACTATGGCTACACCTTC.

The chain links TRBV12-3 or TRBV12-4 to TRBJ1-4, with 8 bases aligning to TRBD1. The length of the CDR3 is 15 residues. The trim removed 5 bases at V and 7 bases at J, leaving 9 bases unmatched. CDR3 DNA: TGTGCCAGCAGTCCACAGGGGGGACTGGGTGAAAAACTGTTTTTT. Translation: CASSPQGGLGEKLFF.

The chain uses TRBV6-2 or TRBV6-3 and TRBJ2-5; 10 bases align to TRBD2. The CDR3 sequence is 14 residues long. Per germline, CDR1 MNHEY and CDR2 SVGEGT. V lost 5 bases, J lost 7 bases, and 7 bases stayed unmatched. This CDR3 is CASSAWTSGGTQYF. The CDR3 bases are TGTGCCAGCAGTGCCTGGACTAGCGGTGGGACCCAGTACTTC.

In its sample, this clonotype was seen many times. The chain has TRBV5-1 and TRBJ2-1; possibly TRBD2 for D (5 bases). Germline CDR1 and CDR2: SGHRS and YFSETQ. This CDR3 is built from 14 residues. V lost 7 bases and J lost 6, with 17 bases in between. Here the CDR3 DNA reads TGCGCCAGCTCCATCAGAGGGCCAAGCAATGAGCAGTTCTTC. It translates to CASSIRGPSNEQFF.

The rearrangement joins TRBV18 to TRBJ1-1, with 7 nucleotides matching TRBD1. V gave up 2 bases and J gave up 5 bases; unmatched junction bases: 5. The CDR3 extends over 14 amino acids. The germline V gene encodes CDR1 KGHSH and CDR2 LQKENI. CDR3 amino acids: CASSPDRAGTEAFF. CDR3 nucleotide sequence: TGTGCCAGCTCACCAGACAGGGCGGGGACTGAAGCTTTCTTT.

This chain joins TRBV18 and TRBJ1-1; D may be TRBD1 (5 bases). The V gene's germline CDR1 is KGHSH and CDR2 LQKENI. The germline V and J ends were trimmed by 0 bases and 0 bases, with 8 bases remaining between them. The CDR3 loop spans 15 amino acids. The CDR3 sequence is CASSPPGTLNTEAFF. The CDR3 DNA sequence: TGTGCCAGCTCACCACCAGGGACGTTGAACACTGAAGCTTTCTTT. Using reference TRBV18 and TRBJ1-1 for the parts outside the CDR3, the full variable domain is NAGVMQNPRHLVRRRGQEARLRCSPMKGHSHVYWYRQLPEEGLKFMVYLQKENIIDESGMPKERFSAEFPKEGPSILRIQQVVRGDSAAYFCASSPPGTLNTEAFFGQGTRLTVV.

This clonotype was detected a few times. The chain uses TRBV18 and TRBJ1-5; D may be TRBD1 (5 bases). The V gene lost 2 bases and the J gene lost 3 bases, with 11 bases spanning the gap. The germline V gene has CDR1 KGHSH and CDR2 LQKENI. This CDR3 spans 15 amino acids. This chain's CDR3 is CASSPTRVVNQPQHF. The CDR3 DNA reads TGTGCCAGCTCACCAACCAGGGTCGTCAATCAGCCCCAGCATTTT.

The chain employs TRBV24-1 and TRBJ2-3, with a possible D match to TRBD1 (5 bases). This CDR3 is 14 amino acids long. Trimming took 5 bases from V and 2 from J, leaving 10 bases between them. Looked up from germline, CDR1 is KGHDR and CDR2 is SFDVKD. This chain's CDR3 is CATSVKGNTDTQYF. The CDR3 nucleotides read TGTGCCACCAGTGTCAAGGGGAACACAGATACGCAGTATTTT.

This clonotype showed up many times. In nucleotides, the CDR3 is TGCGCCAGCAGCCAGAGAGGCGGGAGCGAGACCCAGTACTTC. Translating it yields CASSQRGGSETQYF. The genes are TRBV4-3 and TRBJ2-5; 7 bases are a match to TRBD2. The CDR3 totals 14 residues. V trimming: 3 bases; J trimming: 5 bases; junction bases outside the gene matches: 6. CDR1 LGHNA and CDR2 YSLEER come from the germline V gene.

This clonotype appeared many times. The chain joins TRBV20-1 to TRBJ2-7; 11 nucleotides match TRBD2. V lost 5 bases to trimming and J lost 2 bases; unmatched junction nucleotides: 2. The germline CDR1 and CDR2 sequences are DFQATT and SNEGSKA (reference sequence). The CDR3 sequence is 13 residues long. The DNA for the CDR3 is TGCAGTGCTCTAGCGGGGGGAACCTACGAGCAGTACTTC. Translated, it gives CSALAGGTYEQYF.

This clonotype was observed a few times. The chain has TRBV7-9 and TRBJ1-1, with 7 positions matching TRBD1. The ends lost 2 bases at V and 1 base at J; junction bases unmatched: 10. CDR1 and CDR2 (germline): SEHNR, FQNEAQ (reference sequence). This CDR3 spans 17 amino acids. CDR3 nucleotide sequence: TGTGCCAGCAGCTTAAGAGGGACAGCGCTTTCGAACACTGAAGCTTTCTTT. Its translation is CASSLRGTALSNTEAFF.

The V gene is TRBV7-2, the J gene TRBJ2-2; TRBD2 agrees at 8 bases. The CDR3 consists of 16 residues. Germline CDR1 and CDR2: SGHTA and FQGNSA. J lost 7 bases, V lost 5 bases, and 12 bases had no gene match. CDR3 sequence: CASSQGSGIQNGELFF. DNA of the CDR3: TGTGCCAGCAGCCAAGGTAGCGGGATACAGAACGGGGAGCTGTTTTTT.

V gene TRBV7-2 combines with J gene TRBJ1-4; D remains unclear. From germline, CDR1 is SGHTA and CDR2 FQGNSA. The CDR3 runs 11 residues. The germline V and J ends were trimmed by 4 bases and 10 bases, with 7 bases remaining between them. The CDR3 here is CASSYWGKLFF. The CDR3 region has the DNA TGTGCCAGCAGCTATTGGGGAAAACTGTTTTTT.

The chain uses TRBV4-1 and TRBJ2-2; 11 nucleotides agree with TRBD2. Germline lookup yields CDR1 MGHRA and CDR2 YSYEKL. Losses at the gene ends were 1 base for V and 1 base for J; bases not matched to a gene: 8. The length of the CDR3 is 19 residues. Here the CDR3 DNA reads TGCGCCAGCAGCCAAGGGGGTGCAGGACTAGCGGGGAACACCGGGGAGCTGTTTTTT. Its protein is CASSQGGAGLAGNTGELFF.

V and J are TRBV30 and TRBJ1-1, with D perhaps TRBD1 (5 bases). V shed 4 bases and J shed 0 bases, with 21 bases lying between them. The CDR3 runs to 17 residues. Germline values: CDR1 GTSNPN, CDR2 SVGIG (reference sequence). CDR3 nucleotides: TGTGCCTGGACTGAAAAAAGGGCAGGGAACCTGAACACTGAAGCTTTCTTT. Its translation: CAWTEKRAGNLNTEAFF.

In DNA form, the CDR3 reads TGTGCCAGCAGCTCCCCCGACGGGCGCGGCTACACCTTC. Translation: CASSSPDGRGYTF. The V and J genes are TRBV7-9 and TRBJ1-2; the D is unclear. Trimming took off 4 bases at V and 8 bases at J, with 14 bases between the two ends. The CDR3 runs 13 residues. CDR1 is SEHNR, CDR2 FQNEAQ, per germline (reference sequence).

This chain connects TRBV3-1 to TRBJ2-7; TRBD2 agrees at 9 bases. The CDR3 has 14 residues. Trimming removed 4 bases from V and 12 bases from J; junction bases left unmatched: 13. Germline V gene sequence: CDR1 LGHDT, CDR2 YNNKEL (reference sequence). The CDR3 loop reads CASSPAGGALTLYF. The CDR3 nucleotides read TGTGCCAGCAGCCCGGCGGGGGGGGCGCTAACGTTGTACTTC.

This clonotype came up many times. This chain connects TRBV29-1 to TRBJ2-5; 8 nucleotides agree with TRBD1. CDR1 and CDR2 from the germline V gene are SQVTM and ANQGSEA. The length of the CDR3 is 14 residues. V lost 3 bases, J lost 5 bases, and 8 bases stayed unmatched. This CDR3 reads CSVDSRGQRETQYF. The CDR3 bases are TGCAGCGTTGACTCCAGGGGGCAGAGGGAGACCCAGTACTTC.

This clonotype appeared a few times. The J gene is TRBJ2-7, the V gene TRBV20-1; D may correspond to TRBD1 or TRBD2 (5 bases each). Deletions cut 6 bases from V and 0 bases from J, with 18 bases between. The CDR3 covers 15 residues. Per the germline V gene, CDR1 is DFQATT and CDR2 is SNEGSKA (reference sequence). CDR3 nucleotides: TGCAGTGCGAACCGGGACCGTATTAGCTCCTACGAGCAGTACTTC. Translating gives CSANRDRISSYEQYF.

At least ten counts were recorded for this clonotype. This sequence joins TRBV12-3 or TRBV12-4 and TRBJ1-1; 7 nucleotides align to TRBD1. The CDR3 spans 15 residues. J gave up 0 bases and V 6 bases, and 7 bases lay outside the gene matches. The CDR3 protein is CASRSNRGLNTEAFF. CDR3 DNA: TGTGCCAGCAGGAGTAACAGGGGACTGAACACTGAAGCTTTCTTT.

This clonotype has a handful of counts. The V and J genes are TRBV29-1 and TRBJ1-4, with D possibly matching TRBD1 (5 bases). CDR1 is SQVTM and CDR2 is ANQGSEA in the germline V gene. V gave up 4 bases and J gave up 8 bases, with 14 bases separating them. This CDR3 comprises 13 residues. CDR3 residues: CSVAREGREKLFF. The CDR3 nucleotides read TGCAGCGTTGCCAGGGAAGGAAGGGAAAAACTGTTTTTT. Together with reference TRBV29-1 and TRBJ1-4, the CDR3 gives the full variable domain: SAVISQKPSRDICQRGTSLTIQCQVDSQVTMMFWYRQQPGQSLTLIATANQGSEATYESGFVIDKFPISRPNLTFSTLTVSNMSPEDSSIYLCSVAREGREKLFFGSGTQLSVL.